What follows are 24 T cell receptor beta chains derived from one specimen sequenced in a study of CD8+ T cells in alopecia areata. As to treatment: oral pan-JAK inhibitor, 5-10 mg twice daily. RNA extraction and reverse transcription yielded cDNA as sequencing template. Libraries were prepared by immunoSEQ multiplex PCR; TCRdb keeps only in-frame clonotypes and omits some of them. The sample shows some 220,000 clones, more than 45% of them seen only once. Sequences were derived from CD4+ T cells sorted from blood, sampled at week 4, from a patient treated with tofacitinib. These receptors originate from a human donor with alopecia areata.

The V and J genes are TRBV5-1 and TRBJ2-7; 7 bases fit TRBD1. V was pared by 0 bases and J by 5 bases, with 2 bases of the junction left unmatched. CDR3 length: 13 residues. The germline V gene has CDR1 SGHRS and CDR2 YFSETQ. The CDR3 DNA is TGCGCCAGCAGCTTGGCCGGACAGGACGAGCAGTACTTC. Protein: CASSLAGQDEQYF.

The table lists this clone with many counts. This chain joins TRBV5-1 and TRBJ1-1, with D perhaps matching TRBD1 (5 bases). Germline CDR1 SGHRS, CDR2 YFSETQ. This CDR3 region has 15 residues. Trimming cost V 1 base and J 0 bases, with 10 bases left between them. DNA of the CDR3: TGCGCCAGCAGCTTGTTTAGGGACTTGAACACTGAAGCTTTCTTT. Translating gives CASSLFRDLNTEAFF. The entire variable domain, with the rest obtained from reference TRBV5-1 and TRBJ1-1, is as follows: KAGVTQTPRYLIKTRGQQVTLSCSPISGHRSVSWYQQTPGQGLQFLFEYFSETQRNKGNFPGRFSGRQFSNSRSEMNVSTLELGDSALYLCASSLFRDLNTEAFFGQGTRLTVV.

The chain combines TRBV6-1 with TRBJ1-6; the D is unclear. The CDR3 has 11 residues. Trimming shortened V by 3 bases and J by 18 bases, and 12 bases separated the two germline ends. CDR1 is MNHNS, CDR2 SASEGT, per germline. This CDR3 is CASSDRLGPHF. CDR3 sequence (DNA): TGTGCCAGCAGTGATAGGCTTGGTCCCCACTTT.

The gene calls are TRBV23-1 and TRBJ2-5; the match to TRBD2 covers 13 bases. TRBV23-1 is an open reading frame, and its role is uncertain. J lost 3 bases, V lost 2 bases, and 9 bases had no gene match. CDR3 length equals 18 residues. CDR3 loop: CASSQTSTSGGSKETQYF. CDR3 nucleotides: TGCGCCAGCAGTCAAACCTCGACTAGCGGGGGGTCGAAAGAGACCCAGTACTTC.

This clone was seen more than once but under ten times. The chain combines TRBV11-3 with TRBJ2-7; weak D call: TRBD1 (6 bases). The CDR3 is 15 residues long. V was cut by 2 bases and J by 3 bases, with 14 bases left in between. The germline gives CDR1 SGHNT, CDR2 YENEEA. CDR3 residues: CASSLSLVQGYEQYF. The CDR3 DNA reads as TGTGCCAGCAGCTTAAGCTTGGTACAGGGCTACGAGCAGTACTTC.

V gene TRBV7-3 combines with J gene TRBJ2-7, with 7 bases lining up with TRBD2. Germline CDR1 is SGHTA and CDR2 is FQGTGA. This CDR3 has 15 residues. The junction had 5 bases not matched to a gene; V was cut back by 3 bases and J by 0 bases. CDR3 DNA: TGTGCCAGCAGCTTGGGAGGGGCCTCCTCCTACGAGCAGTACTTC. This gives the protein CASSLGGASSYEQYF.

The table lists this clone with a count of one. The chain joins TRBV27 to TRBJ2-2, with unresolved D. Germline V gives CDR1 MNHEY, CDR2 SMNVEV (reference sequence). The CDR3 totals 14 residues. V lost 1 base, J lost 5 bases, and 8 bases lay in between. The CDR3 sequence is CASSLLLGTGELFF. The CDR3 DNA is TGTGCCAGCAGTTTATTGTTGGGGACCGGGGAGCTGTTTTTT.

This chain joins TRBV30 and TRBJ2-5, with TRBD2 matching 9 bases. In germline, CDR1 is GTSNPN, CDR2 SVGIG (reference sequence). Unmatched junction bases numbered 7, after V lost 3 bases and J lost 5 bases. The CDR3 runs 14 residues. In DNA form, the CDR3 reads TGTGCCTGGAGGGGACTAGCAATTCGGGAGACCCAGTACTTC. Its translation is CAWRGLAIRETQYF.

The chain recombines TRBV12-5 with TRBJ1-3; weak D call: TRBD1 (5 bases). V lost 5 bases, J lost 9 bases, and 14 bases lay in between. The CDR3 spans 13 residues. The germline CDR1 and CDR2 sequences are LGHNT and FRNRAP. The CDR3 sequence is CASGLGPGSTIYF. CDR3 bases: TGTGCTAGTGGTCTAGGACCAGGGAGCACCATATATTTT.

The chain links TRBV29-1 to TRBJ2-3; D tentatively reads TRBD1 or TRBD2 (5 bases each). This CDR3 is 14 amino acids long. V was clipped by 7 bases and J by 4 bases, with 18 bases between them. Germline loops: CDR1 SQVTM, CDR2 ANQGSEA. CDR3: CSARGHQYPDTQYF. Here the CDR3 DNA reads TGCAGCGCCCGGGGCCATCAATACCCAGATACGCAGTATTTT.

This clone was seen a few times. Here the CDR3 DNA reads TGTGCCAGCAGTTTGGTAGGCGGGGGCGGTGAGCAGTTCTTC. It translates to CASSLVGGGGEQFF. The rearrangement joins TRBV28 to TRBJ2-1; D is possibly TRBD2 (7 bases). V dropped 3 bases and J dropped 9 bases, with 15 bases sitting between them. CDR3 size: 14 residues. CDR1 is MDHEN and CDR2 is SYDVKM in the germline V gene.

A few counts support this clone. The chain combines TRBV6-1 with TRBJ2-6, with D perhaps matching TRBD1 (5 bases). Germline V lookup: CDR1 MNHNS, CDR2 SASEGT. The germline V and J ends were trimmed by 0 bases and 4 bases, with 10 bases remaining between them. The CDR3 loop spans 16 amino acids. The CDR3 protein is CASSEAGASGANVLTF. CDR3 nucleotides: TGTGCCAGCAGTGAAGCTGGGGCTTCGGGGGCCAACGTCCTGACTTTC.

The chain links TRBV7-2 to TRBJ2-5; D is ambiguous. The germline CDR1 and CDR2 sequences are SGHTA and FQGNSA. The V and J ends lost 0 bases and 1 base respectively, with 9 bases between them. This CDR3 has 15 residues. The CDR3 sequence is CASSLAIGGQETQYF. In DNA, the CDR3 is TGTGCCAGCAGCTTAGCAATCGGCGGCCAAGAGACCCAGTACTTC.

J is TRBJ2-1 and V is TRBV7-9; possible D gene TRBD1, 6 bases. Germline assignment: CDR1 SEHNR and CDR2 FQNEAQ (reference sequence). The germline V and J ends were trimmed by 6 bases and 9 bases, with 12 bases remaining between them. This CDR3 spans 12 amino acids. The CDR3 here is CASSSRGSEQFF. The CDR3 nucleotides are TGTGCCAGCAGTTCTAGGGGGAGTGAGCAGTTCTTC. The full variable domain, rest sourced from reference TRBV7-9 and TRBJ2-1, is DTGVSQNPRHKITKRGQNVTFRCDPISEHNRLYWYRQTLGQGPEFLTYFQNEAQLEKSRLLSDRFSAERPKGSFSTLEIQRTEQGDSAMYLCASSSRGSEQFFGPGTRLTVL.

CDR3 sequence: CSVEDIIGAGDSYEQYF. The DNA of the CDR3 is TGCAGCGTTGAAGATATAATAGGGGCAGGAGACTCCTACGAGCAGTACTTC. The chain links TRBV29-1 to TRBJ2-7; a possible D gene is TRBD1 (5 bases). This CDR3 region has 17 residues. The V and J ends lost 0 bases and 0 bases respectively, with 18 bases between them. Per the germline V gene, CDR1 is SQVTM and CDR2 is ANQGSEA.

The table lists this clone with a few counts. This chain links TRBV29-1 with TRBJ2-5; 9 bases are a match to TRBD1. The germline gives CDR1 SQVTM, CDR2 ANQGSEA. J was trimmed by 5 bases and V by 7 bases; bases with no gene match: 8. CDR3 length: 13 amino acids. The CDR3 bases are TGCAGCGCCGGACAGGGGATTCGGGAGACCCAGTACTTC. It yields the protein CSAGQGIRETQYF.

The chain uses TRBV5-4 and TRBJ1-4; D might be TRBD1 (6 bases). Per the germline V gene, CDR1 is SGHNT and CDR2 is YYREEE (reference sequence). This CDR3 is 16 amino acids long. V was pared by 0 bases and J by 4 bases, with 13 bases between. CDR3 residues: CASSLAPQGSNEKLFF. The CDR3 DNA sequence: TGTGCCAGCAGCTTGGCCCCACAGGGCAGTAATGAAAAACTGTTTTTT. Drawing the rest from reference TRBV5-4 and TRBJ1-4, the complete variable domain is ETGVTQSPTHLIKTRGQQVTLRCSSQSGHNTVSWYQQALGQGPQFIFQYYREEENGRGNFPPRFSGLQFPNYSSELNVNALELDDSALYLCASSLAPQGSNEKLFFGSGTQLSVL.

J is TRBJ2-3 and V is TRBV30; 12 positions match TRBD1. The ends lost 4 bases at V and 7 bases at J; junction bases unmatched: 3. Germline CDR1 is GTSNPN and CDR2 is SVGIG (reference sequence). This CDR3 comprises 13 residues. The CDR3 protein is CAWKGQGANTQYF. As DNA, the CDR3 is TGTGCCTGGAAGGGACAGGGGGCGAATACGCAGTATTTT.

The chain combines TRBV5-1 with TRBJ2-2; 7 bases align to TRBD2. V lost 7 bases to trimming and J lost 6 bases; unmatched junction nucleotides: 15. The CDR3 has 16 residues. The germline V gene encodes CDR1 SGHRS and CDR2 YFSETQ. Here the CDR3 reads CASSHQGEGSSGELFF. The CDR3 DNA reads TGCGCCAGCTCCCATCAAGGGGAGGGGTCGTCCGGGGAGCTGTTTTTT.

This clone was detected a few times. The chain employs TRBV7-2 and TRBJ2-3; D might be TRBD2 (6 bases). The V end was cut by 4 bases, the J end by 0 bases, with 17 bases between. The germline gives CDR1 SGHTA, CDR2 FQGNSA. The CDR3 spans 17 residues. The CDR3 loop reads CASSSDGTGTSTDTQYF. The CDR3 bases are TGTGCCAGCAGCTCGGACGGGACCGGGACTAGCACAGATACGCAGTATTTT.

The V gene is TRBV30, the J gene TRBJ1-5; tentatively, D is TRBD1 (6 bases). Trimming pared 2 bases from V and 6 bases from J, leaving 11 bases between. The CDR3 runs 13 residues. CDR1 is GTSNPN and CDR2 is SVGIG in the germline V gene (reference sequence). CDR3 nucleotides: TGTGCCTGGAGTTCGGGGGCGGCTCAGCCCCAGCATTTT. Translation gives CAWSSGAAQPQHF.

The J gene is TRBJ1-1, the V gene TRBV25-1, with 7 bases matching TRBD1. V gave up 2 bases and J gave up 7 bases; unmatched junction bases: 4. The length of the CDR3 is 13 residues. Germline V gene data show CDR1 as MGHDK and CDR2 as SYGVNS. The CDR3 DNA reads as TGTGCCAGCAGTGAAGAGGACAGGCATGAAGCTTTCTTT. It specifies CASSEEDRHEAFF.

This chain connects TRBV2 to TRBJ1-2; D may be TRBD1 (5 bases). CDR1 and CDR2 (germline): SNHLY, FYNNEI. The CDR3 loop spans 13 amino acids. The DNA for the CDR3 is TGTGCATGGGGGAGCCAGGGAAACTATGGCTACACCTTC. As protein: CAWGSQGNYGYTF.

V and J are TRBV9 and TRBJ2-3, with 7 positions matching TRBD2. V trimming: 6 bases; J trimming: 0 bases; junction bases outside the gene matches: 10. Germline V gives CDR1 SGDLS, CDR2 YYNGEE. The length of the CDR3 is 16 residues. CDR3 in DNA: TGTGCCAGCAAACGGTGGGGGGGAACTAGCACAGATACGCAGTATTTT. This encodes CASKRWGGTSTDTQYF. Filled out from reference TRBV9 and TRBJ2-3, the complete variable domain reads DSGVTQTPKHLITATGQRVTLRCSPRSGDLSVYWYQQSLDQGLQFLIQYYNGEERAKGNILERFSAQQFPDLHSELNLSSLELGDSALYFCASKRWGGTSTDTQYFGPGTRLTVL.